This T cell receptor beta chain was retrieved from a study of T cell therapy after organ transplantation (dated by TCRdb to about 2019). Notes on the research overall: Therapy products were autologous CMV-specific T cells expanded in vitro for 2 to 3 weeks with a peptide pool of 30 HLA class I and II CMV epitopes. Up to 6 T cell doses were administered to patients every 2 weeks, and patients were monitored for approximately 7 months after therapy was completed. Among the ten or so patients, eight were classed as clinical responders, while two were classed as nonresponders. The median number of CMV-specific T cells given to patients was 1.92 x 10^8, delivered over 2 to 6 intravenous infusions. Blood samples for the long-term post-therapy time point were collected 20 to 29 weeks after therapy was completed. This study was a follow-up analysis of the TRBV repertoire from an open-label phase I trial that tested autologous CMV-specific adoptive T cell therapy in people who had received solid-organ transplants. Long-term post-therapy samples were available for only about 85% of the 10 patients.

Using the immunoSEQ two-step, bias-controlled multiplex PCR assay, TRB CDR3 regions were amplified from genomic DNA. Sequencing of CDR3 libraries was carried out on an Illumina NextSeq 500. Processing in the source paper ran as follows. The immunoSEQ Analyzer platform handled the initial alignment and bioinformatics, which included bias normalization against synthetic CDR3 analogs. V, D and J genes were annotated according to IMGT database definitions. Further TRBV analyses used VDJtools version 1.1.10 and the R package tcR version 2.2.1.11 with default settings. GLIPH analysis was performed with version 1.0 using default settings. To test for significant clonotype frequency changes in CDR3 sequences with at least 5 reads, a 2-sided binomial test with Benjamini-Hochberg correction (alpha = 0.01) was used. This is the immuneACCESS table as TCRdb keeps it, with only in-frame sequences that have V and J called. A part of the clones is gone; compared with another copy, unresolved V genes explain less than half, and the rest is unexplained. From that table come the V and J calls and clone size; the DNA was used to work out D and trimming. This sample holds over 20,000 clones; around 84% were observed only once. Under 45% of the sample comes from the top ten.

Taken with the paper, the label for time point translates to: 20-29 weeks after completion of therapy. Patients were solid-organ transplant recipients with drug-resistant/recurrent cytomegalovirus. Ten trial participants were chosen for repertoire analysis on the basis of the availability of post-therapy peripheral blood mononuclear cells. Viable CD3+CD8+CD4- lymphocytes were isolated from PBMCs by sorting on a BD FACSAria III. The Qiagen DNeasy Kit was used to extract genomic DNA from the sorted cells. Of note for this clone: Its target antigen remains unknown. One base away there is no much larger clone; base qualities are not given.

The study at large found these results: Both transferred clonotypes and endogenous clonotypes not detected in the therapy products appeared to be included in post-therapy reconstitution. The small cohort prevented assessing confounders such as concurrent antirejection and antiviral medications. Reduced sample coverage from poor CD8+ T cell yield may be reflected in the few expansions detected in nonresponders. Before therapy, nonresponders had marked clonal expansions, and their repertoires changed minimally after therapy. Fold change in CD8 clonality after therapy inversely correlated with pretherapy clonality, suggesting less biased repertoires were more receptive to remodeling.

According to the germline V gene, CDR1 reads MGHRA and CDR2 reads YSYEKL. From the cysteine up to the phenylalanine, the CDR3 has a length of 13 residues. Only the CDR3 part of the read is kept: 39 bases, read in frame from the first base. The junction carries 12 bases between V and J, which are trimmed by 3 bases and 9 bases respectively. Sequencing was performed on CD8+ T cells from blood, taken after autologous CMV-specific T cell therapy. Recombination connected TRBV4-1 to TRBJ1-5; a confident D gene designation cannot be given. This TCR was sampled from a human patient who had received a solid organ transplant and had CMV disease. A transplant means some T cells may be of graft donor rather than patient origin. The DNA sequence is given as TGCGCCAGCAGCCACGCTGATTCTGCGCCCCAGCATTTT. Its protein reads: CASSHADSAPQHF.